Described below is a single T cell receptor (beta chain) sequence and its context. This sample was included in a study of OX40 agonist ivuxolimab in advanced cancers. Only in-frame clones appear in the TCRdb table, and some are missing; sequencing was by immunoSEQ multiplex PCR. The sample records under 85,000 clones, over 75% being singletons. This clonotype was sampled from an adult with an advanced solid tumor such as melanoma, head and neck, liver or kidney cancer. Specimen: CD4+ or CD8+ T cells sorted from blood, collected in a trial of the OX40 agonist ivuxolimab.

CDR3 bases: TGTGCCAGCAGTTACGGGCAGGAGTATGGCTACACCTTC. Translating gives CASSYGQEYGYTF. The V call is TRBV6-5, the J call TRBJ1-2; D is unresolved. CDR1 and CDR2 from the germline V gene are MNHEY and SVGAGI. Between the trimmed V and J ends, which lost 2 bases and 5 bases, there was a span of 9 bases. The CDR3 has 13 amino acids.